The 26 T cell receptor beta chains below all came from one sample that was sequenced in a study of blood T cell repertoires in COVID-19. Some clones are missing from TCRdb's copy, which holds only in-frame ones; the method was immunoSEQ multiplex PCR. The table includes some 200,000 clones, around 87% detected once. The sequenced material came from peripheral blood. Receptors originate from a man in his forties with active or convalescent COVID-19.

The rearrangement joins TRBV7-2 to TRBJ1-5, with 7 bases aligning to TRBD1. CDR1 SGHTA and CDR2 FQGNSA come from the germline V gene. Trimming removed 2 bases from V and 4 bases from J; junction bases left unmatched: 2. The CDR3 consists of 14 residues. CDR3 sequence reads: CASSLLTGNQPQHF. CDR3 bases: TGTGCCAGCAGCTTATTGACAGGGAATCAGCCCCAGCATTTT.

The genes are TRBV9 and TRBJ2-3; 10 bases are a match to TRBD2. The CDR3 is 16 residues long. CDR1 SGDLS and CDR2 YYNGEE come from the germline V gene. V was clipped by 0 bases and J by 4 bases; unmatched bases: 5. CDR3 in DNA: TGTGCCAGCAGCGTAGGAACAGCGGGGGGGTCAGATACGCAGTATTTT. This codes for CASSVGTAGGSDTQYF.

This chain joins TRBV5-6 and TRBJ1-5, with a possible D match to TRBD1 (5 bases). V dropped 4 bases and J dropped 1 base, with 9 bases sitting between them. Per germline, CDR1 SGHDT and CDR2 YYEEEE. CDR3 length equals 14 residues. The DNA of the CDR3 is TGTGCCAGCAGCCCGGGACTCAGCAATCAGCCCCAGCATTTT. This encodes CASSPGLSNQPQHF.

The chain joins TRBV4-1 to TRBJ1-5; D is unclear. In germline, CDR1 is MGHRA, CDR2 YSYEKL. The CDR3 totals 13 residues. Between the trimmed V and J ends, which lost 1 base and 2 bases, there was a span of 3 bases. The CDR3 DNA reads TGCGCCAGCAGCCAAGTCGGCAATCAGCCCCAGCATTTT. Protein: CASSQVGNQPQHF.

This sequence joins TRBV6-2 or TRBV6-3 and TRBJ1-2; the D is unclear. This CDR3 is built from 14 residues. Per the germline V gene, CDR1 is MNHEY and CDR2 is SVGEGT. The ends were cut back, 2 bases at V and 10 bases at J, with 17 bases in the middle. The CDR3 region is CASSYDVAGNPYTF. The CDR3 region has the DNA TGTGCCAGCAGTTACGATGTGGCAGGTAATCCCTACACCTTC.

The gene calls are TRBV11-2 and TRBJ2-2, with 7 bases lining up with TRBD1. V was pared by 3 bases and J by 4 bases, with 5 bases of the junction left unmatched. CDR1 is SGHAT and CDR2 is FQNNGV in the germline V gene. The CDR3 covers 15 residues. The CDR3 DNA reads TGTGCCAGCAGCTTCGGACAGGCAGGCACCGGGGAGCTGTTTTTT. Translating gives CASSFGQAGTGELFF.

This clone came up once. The genes are TRBV27 and TRBJ2-7; a possible D gene is TRBD1 (6 bases). The CDR3 runs to 14 residues. Germline assignment: CDR1 MNHEY and CDR2 SMNVEV (reference sequence). Trimming stripped 5 bases from V and 1 base from J, with 12 bases between. The CDR3 is CASSTPTGSYEQYF. CDR3 coding DNA: TGTGCCAGCAGTACCCCGACAGGATCCTACGAGCAGTACTTC.

The chain links TRBV5-5 to TRBJ2-3, with 10 bases lining up with TRBD2. The CDR3 contains 16 residues. Trimming at V came to 4 bases and at J to 1 base, leaving 6 bases not matched to a gene. Germline CDR1 SGHKS, CDR2 YYEKEE (reference sequence). The CDR3 is CASSRDSGGRTDTQYF. The CDR3 DNA follows: TGTGCCAGCAGCCGTGATAGCGGGGGGCGCACAGATACGCAGTATTTT.

The rearrangement links TRBV28 to TRBJ1-6; 7 nucleotides line up with TRBD1. The J segment lost 9 bases and the V segment lost 4 bases, leaving 6 bases of the junction unmatched. Germline loops: CDR1 MDHEN, CDR2 SYDVKM. The CDR3 is 14 residues long. The DNA for the CDR3 is TGTGCCAGCAGTTCAGCACAGGGGATTTCACCCCTCCACTTT. Translation gives CASSSAQGISPLHF.

The V gene is TRBV19, the J gene TRBJ2-5; 14 positions match TRBD2. V lost 5 bases, J lost 4 bases, and 3 bases stayed unmatched. Germline CDR1 reads LNHDA; CDR2 reads SQIVND (reference sequence). The CDR3 is made up of 15 amino acids. The CDR3 DNA reads as TGTGCCAGTAGTCCGGGACTAGCGGGGGTAGAGACCCAGTACTTC. Its protein product is CASSPGLAGVETQYF. The whole variable domain, remainder taken from reference TRBV19 and TRBJ2-5, is DGGITQSPKYLFRKEGQNVTLSCEQNLNHDAMYWYRQDPGQGLRLIYYSQIVNDFQKGDIAEGYSVSREKKESFPLTVTSAQKNPTAFYLCASSPGLAGVETQYFGPGTRLLVL.

The gene calls are TRBV7-2 and TRBJ1-2; D is undetermined. The V and J ends lost 4 bases and 8 bases respectively, with 11 bases between them. The V gene's germline CDR1 is SGHTA and CDR2 FQGNSA. The length of the CDR3 is 12 residues. CDR3 amino acids: CASSWEVGGYTF. The CDR3 DNA follows: TGTGCCAGCAGCTGGGAGGTGGGGGGCTACACCTTC. The full variable domain, completed using reference TRBV7-2 and TRBJ1-2, is GAGVSQSPSNKVTEKGKDVELRCDPISGHTALYWYRQSLGQGLEFLIYFQGNSAPDKSGLPSDRFSAERTGGSVSTLTIQRTQQEDSAVYLCASSWEVGGYTFGSGTRLTVV.

The chain recombines TRBV4-1 with TRBJ1-3; 8 bases fit TRBD1. The CDR3 loop spans 15 amino acids. V was clipped by 5 bases and J by 0 bases; unmatched bases: 3. CDR1 and CDR2 from the germline V gene are MGHRA and YSYEKL. CDR3 bases: TGCGCCAGCAGCTGGGACAGGACCTCTGGAAACACCATATATTTT. Amino acids: CASSWDRTSGNTIYF.

V is TRBV19 and J is TRBJ1-3; 7 positions agree with TRBD1. Trimming at V came to 5 bases and at J to 5 bases, leaving 9 bases not matched to a gene. The CDR3 is 15 amino acids. Germline CDR1 is LNHDA and CDR2 is SQIVND (reference sequence). CDR3 loop: CASSLTGVSRNTIYF. The DNA for the CDR3 is TGTGCCAGTAGTCTTACAGGGGTCTCAAGAAACACCATATATTTT.

The chain joins TRBV6-5 to TRBJ1-6; 7 bases match TRBD1. The CDR3 consists of 15 residues. V was pared by 6 bases and J by 10 bases, with 12 bases of the junction left unmatched. Per the germline V gene, CDR1 is MNHEY and CDR2 is SVGAGI. The CDR3 DNA reads as TGTGCCAGCAGGAAGACAGGGTTCACAAACTCACCCCTCCACTTT. Translation gives CASRKTGFTNSPLHF.

The chain is built from TRBV12-5 and TRBJ1-3; TRBD1 is a possible D gene (5 bases). Germline V gene lookup returns CDR1 LGHNT and CDR2 FRNRAP. The CDR3 length is 13 residues. V lost 8 bases and J 2 bases, leaving 10 bases between the germline ends. In DNA form, the CDR3 reads TGTGCTAGTTTCCAGGGCACTGGAAACACCATATATTTT. Protein sequence: CASFQGTGNTIYF.

The chain is built from TRBV7-2 and TRBJ1-1; D remains ambiguous. Germline values: CDR1 SGHTA, CDR2 FQGNSA. Between the trimmed V and J ends, which lost 6 bases and 1 base, there was a span of 9 bases. The CDR3 spans 13 residues. Written as DNA, the CDR3 is TGTGCCAGCAGAAGTCGGTCGAACACTGAAGCTTTCTTT. Its translation is CASRSRSNTEAFF.

For this clone: This sample includes further DNA sequences coding for the same CDR3. This chain connects TRBV12-3 or TRBV12-4 to TRBJ2-5; TRBD2 aligns across 8 bases. V trimming: 6 bases; J trimming: 5 bases; junction bases outside the gene matches: 5. This CDR3 is built from 13 residues. The CDR3 loop reads CASSGGAGETQYF. DNA of the CDR3: TGTGCCAGCAGCGGGGGGGCCGGGGAGACCCAGTACTTC.

The genes are TRBV28 and TRBJ2-7; TRBD1 is a possible D gene (6 bases). The CDR3 runs to 12 residues. Germline V gene sequence: CDR1 MDHEN, CDR2 SYDVKM. Trimming shortened V by 5 bases and J by 5 bases, and 10 bases separated the two germline ends. CDR3 nucleotides: TGTGCCAGCAGTCTCTACAGGGACGAGCAGTACTTC. Residues: CASSLYRDEQYF.

The genes are TRBV6-6 and TRBJ1-1; D call uncertain. Trimming removed 4 bases from V and 11 bases from J, with 5 bases in between. Germline CDR1 MNHNY, CDR2 SVGAGI (reference sequence). This CDR3 is built from 9 residues. This CDR3 is CASSFPAFF. Written as DNA, the CDR3 is TGTGCCAGCAGTTTCCCGGCTTTCTTT.

V and J are TRBV5-1 and TRBJ1-2, with unresolved D. Trimming stripped 0 bases from V and 7 bases from J, with 10 bases between. The V gene's germline CDR1 is SGHRS and CDR2 YFSETQ. The CDR3 runs to 13 residues. The CDR3 loop is CASSLEGRSGYTF. The CDR3 DNA is TGCGCCAGCAGCTTGGAAGGGAGGTCTGGCTACACCTTC.

The chain links TRBV18 to TRBJ1-2, with a weak D call TRBD1 (5 bases). V lost 1 base and J lost 0, with 9 bases in between. From germline, CDR1 is KGHSH and CDR2 LQKENI. The CDR3 has 15 amino acids. The CDR3 loop reads CASSPQLGANYGYTF. The CDR3 DNA reads as TGTGCCAGCTCACCACAGTTAGGGGCTAACTATGGCTACACCTTC.

This sequence joins TRBV28 and TRBJ2-7, with D perhaps TRBD2 (7 bases). CDR3 length: 15 amino acids. CDR1 MDHEN and CDR2 SYDVKM come from the germline V gene. The V end lost 1 base, the J end lost 3 bases, and 13 bases lay between the germline ends. CDR3 region: CASSLLSGGFYEQYF. Written as DNA, the CDR3 is TGTGCCAGCAGTTTATTGTCGGGGGGCTTCTACGAGCAGTACTTC. Drawing the rest from reference TRBV28 and TRBJ2-7, the complete variable domain is DVKVTQSSRYLVKRTGEKVFLECVQDMDHENMFWYRQDPGLGLRLIYFSYDVKMKEKGDIPEGYSVSREKKERFSLILESASTNQTSMYLCASSLLSGGFYEQYFGPGTRLTVT.

Comment on this clone: This specimen includes other DNA sequences encoding the same CDR3. V is TRBV5-1 and J is TRBJ2-1; D remains unclear. Deletions cut 0 bases from V and 7 bases from J, with 5 bases between. CDR1 SGHRS and CDR2 YFSETQ come from the germline V gene. This CDR3 has 12 amino acids. The CDR3 bases are TGCGCCAGCAGCTTGGACGGGAATGAGCAGTTCTTC. Translation gives CASSLDGNEQFF.

The table lists this clone with many counts. This chain connects TRBV20-1 to TRBJ2-7; D ambiguous. The germline gives CDR1 DFQATT, CDR2 SNEGSKA (reference sequence). V was cut by 4 bases and J by 1 base, with 5 bases left in between. The CDR3 covers 11 residues. The DNA of the CDR3 is TGCAGTGCTATCTTATCCTACGAGCAGTACTTC. Residues: CSAILSYEQYF.

This chain connects TRBV4-3 to TRBJ1-2; no definite D call. Trimming left V 0 bases short and J 10 bases short, with 18 bases between. The CDR3 loop spans 15 amino acids. Germline V lookup: CDR1 LGHNA, CDR2 YSLEER. The CDR3 region has the DNA TGCGCCAGCAGCCAAGATTCGGGCCCGCCGGGAGACTACACCTTC. Translated, it gives CASSQDSGPPGDYTF.

This clone has more than one count but fewer than ten. The chain carries TRBV5-4 and TRBJ2-1; D may be TRBD2 (5 bases). The CDR3 is made up of 15 amino acids. Germline-derived CDR1 and CDR2 are SGHNT and YYREEE (reference sequence). The germline V and J ends were trimmed by 0 bases and 3 bases, with 10 bases remaining between them. Here the CDR3 DNA reads TGTGCCAGCAGCTTGGGGGGAGACTACTACAATGAGCAGTTCTTC. It specifies CASSLGGDYYNEQFF.